The 28 T cell receptor beta chains given below trace back to one sample, sequenced in a study of blood T cell repertoires in COVID-19. TCRdb's copy holds only in-frame clones and misses some; the assay was immunoSEQ multiplex PCR. Of approximately 90,000 clones in the sample, approximately 86% are singletons; the top ten hold 7% to 7.5%. The source material was peripheral blood. The receptors here all came from a man aged 60 to 75 with acute or convalescent COVID-19.

V is TRBV6-1 and J is TRBJ1-2; 9 bases map to TRBD1. Germline CDR1 MNHNS, CDR2 SASEGT. V gave up 1 base and J gave up 8 bases; unmatched junction bases: 5. The CDR3 has 14 residues. CDR3 in amino acids: CASSEVLDRGGYTF. In DNA form, the CDR3 reads TGTGCCAGCAGTGAAGTTTTGGACAGGGGCGGCTACACCTTC.

The chain joins TRBV19 to TRBJ2-2, with D perhaps matching TRBD1 (5 bases). With 5 bases removed from V and 7 bases from J, the gap between germline ends came to 11 bases. Germline V gene sequence: CDR1 LNHDA, CDR2 SQIVND (reference sequence). The CDR3 is made up of 13 amino acids. The CDR3 bases are TGTGCCAGTAGTTCGCGACAGTACGGGGAGCTGTTTTTT. It translates to CASSSRQYGELFF.

V is TRBV5-4 and J is TRBJ2-1, with 11 bases lining up with TRBD2. The CDR3 sequence is 15 residues long. Per germline, CDR1 SGHNT and CDR2 YYREEE (reference sequence). The V segment lost 2 bases and the J segment 8 bases; nucleotides outside the gene matches: 6. The DNA for the CDR3 is TGTGCCAGCAGCTTTGTAGCGGGAGGGCAGCATGAGCAGTTCTTC. This codes for CASSFVAGGQHEQFF.

V gene TRBV5-1 combines with J gene TRBJ2-1; 14 bases agree with TRBD2. The junction had 8 bases not matched to a gene; V was cut back by 4 bases and J by 5 bases. Per germline, CDR1 SGHRS and CDR2 YFSETQ. The CDR3 sequence is 17 residues long. The CDR3: CASSPGTSGRLNNEQFF. Here the CDR3 DNA reads TGCGCCAGCAGCCCGGGGACTAGCGGGAGACTAAACAATGAGCAGTTCTTC.

This chain connects TRBV7-2 to TRBJ2-3; 7 bases line up with TRBD2. CDR1 is SGHTA and CDR2 is FQGNSA in the germline V gene. This CDR3 comprises 13 residues. The V gene end was trimmed by 3 bases and the J gene end by 8 bases; junction bases not matched to a gene: 5. The CDR3 spells CASSFAREGTQYF. CDR3 bases: TGTGCCAGCAGCTTTGCGAGGGAGGGTACGCAGTATTTT.

The CDR3: CASRGDNHWGLSSYNEQFF. As DNA, the CDR3 is TGCGCCAGCAGGGGGGACAATCATTGGGGGCTAAGCTCCTACAATGAGCAGTTCTTC. The V and J genes are TRBV10-2 and TRBJ2-1; the D gene is possibly TRBD1 (6 bases). V lost 6 bases, J lost 0 bases, and 24 bases lay in between. Germline V gene sequence: CDR1 WSHSY, CDR2 SAAADI. The CDR3 is 19 residues long.

The V and J genes are TRBV6-6 and TRBJ1-6; 8 nucleotides agree with TRBD1. CDR1 MNHNY and CDR2 SVGAGI come from the germline V gene (reference sequence). The junction had 5 bases not matched to a gene; V was cut back by 4 bases and J by 9 bases. The CDR3 has 14 residues. CDR3 loop: CASSSGQGGSPLHF. The CDR3 DNA is TGTGCCAGCAGTTCCGGACAGGGCGGTTCACCCCTCCACTTT.

This chain links TRBV19 with TRBJ2-7; the D is unclear. The CDR3 has 13 amino acids. The ends were cut back, 6 bases at V and 0 bases at J, with 9 bases in the middle. CDR1 and CDR2 from the germline V gene are LNHDA and SQIVND (reference sequence). The CDR3 nucleotides are TGTGCCAGTAGAAGCAGGTACTCCTACGAGCAGTACTTC. It yields the protein CASRSRYSYEQYF.

The chain links TRBV27 to TRBJ2-2, with D unclear. The CDR3 totals 16 residues. Between the trimmed V and J ends, which lost 3 bases and 3 bases, there was a span of 14 bases. Germline assignment: CDR1 MNHEY and CDR2 SMNVEV (reference sequence). The CDR3 region has the DNA TGTGCCAGCAGTTTTACAAGAGCAGGATACACCGGGGAGCTGTTTTTT. Its translation: CASSFTRAGYTGELFF.

The chain couples TRBV11-3 to TRBJ2-2; D might be TRBD1 (5 bases). Germline V CDR1 and CDR2: SGHNT, YENEEA. V lost 1 base and J lost 4, with 10 bases in between. The CDR3 runs 15 residues. The CDR3 spells CASSLVSGPTGELFF. The CDR3 region has the DNA TGTGCCAGCAGCTTAGTTTCAGGGCCCACCGGGGAGCTGTTTTTT.

The genes are TRBV19 and TRBJ2-5, with 7 bases fitting TRBD1. Germline-derived CDR1 and CDR2 are LNHDA and SQIVND (reference sequence). J was trimmed by 2 bases and V by 1 base; bases with no gene match: 4. This CDR3 is 15 amino acids long. The CDR3 is CASSIAGTAQETQYF. The CDR3 DNA reads as TGTGCCAGTAGTATAGCCGGGACAGCACAAGAGACCCAGTACTTC.

V usage is TRBV24-1 and J usage is TRBJ1-2; the match to TRBD1 covers 8 bases. Germline V gives CDR1 KGHDR, CDR2 SFDVKD. Trimming removed 4 bases from V and 4 bases from J; junction bases left unmatched: 1. The CDR3 runs 13 residues. The CDR3 sequence: CATSETGGYGYTF. The CDR3 DNA sequence: TGTGCCACCAGTGAAACAGGGGGCTATGGCTACACCTTC.

This sequence joins TRBV30 and TRBJ1-1; TRBD1 aligns across 8 bases. Trimming cost V 0 bases and J 5 bases; bases outside gene matches: 8. CDR3 length equals 15 residues. Germline lookup yields CDR1 GTSNPN and CDR2 SVGIG (reference sequence). CDR3 residues: CAWSVMQGAKTEAFF. CDR3 DNA: TGTGCCTGGAGTGTAATGCAGGGGGCGAAGACTGAAGCTTTCTTT.

The chain employs TRBV7-9 and TRBJ2-1, with D possibly being TRBD2 (6 bases). CDR1 and CDR2 (germline): SEHNR, FQNEAQ (reference sequence). The CDR3 length is 14 residues. Between the trimmed V and J ends, which lost 5 bases and 0 bases, there was a span of 8 bases. CDR3 coding DNA: TGTGCCAGCAGCCTGGAGGGCTCCTACAATGAGCAGTTCTTC. Protein: CASSLEGSYNEQFF. Together with reference TRBV7-9 and TRBJ2-1, the CDR3 gives the full variable domain: DTGVSQNPRHKITKRGQNVTFRCDPISEHNRLYWYRQTLGQGPEFLTYFQNEAQLEKSRLLSDRFSAERPKGSFSTLEIQRTEQGDSAMYLCASSLEGSYNEQFFGPGTRLTVL.

The J gene is TRBJ1-5, the V gene TRBV19, with D possibly TRBD1 on 6 matching bases. The V end lost 5 bases, the J end lost 7 bases, and 15 bases lay between the germline ends. This CDR3 spans 14 amino acids. Germline lookup yields CDR1 LNHDA and CDR2 SQIVND (reference sequence). CDR3 bases: TGTGCCAGTAGTCGACAGGAACTCTTGCAGCCCCAGCATTTT. Encoded protein: CASSRQELLQPQHF.

The gene calls are TRBV30 and TRBJ1-6; D unclear. The CDR3 covers 15 residues. The germline V gene has CDR1 GTSNPN and CDR2 SVGIG (reference sequence). Trimming stripped 3 bases from V and 7 bases from J, with 16 bases between. CDR3 loop: CAWRAGSGMNSPLHF. The CDR3 region has the DNA TGTGCCTGGAGAGCGGGCAGTGGAATGAATTCACCCCTCCACTTT.

At least ten counts were recorded for this clone. V usage is TRBV7-2 and J usage is TRBJ2-7; possible D gene TRBD2, 6 bases. The CDR3 spans 14 residues. Trimming cost V 2 bases and J 5 bases, with 13 bases left between them. Germline loops: CDR1 SGHTA, CDR2 FQGNSA. CDR3 nucleotides: TGTGCCAGCAGCTTAATGGGGGGAACGGACGAGCAGTACTTC. It specifies CASSLMGGTDEQYF.

The V gene is TRBV9, the J gene TRBJ2-7, with 8 bases aligning to TRBD2. The CDR3 is 15 residues long. With V trimmed by 1 base and J by 4 bases, 7 bases remained unmatched. From germline, CDR1 is SGDLS and CDR2 YYNGEE. CDR3 nucleotides: TGTGCCAGCAGCGTACTAGCGGGTTCAGAATACGAGCAGTACTTC. Protein sequence: CASSVLAGSEYEQYF.

The chain recombines TRBV7-6 with TRBJ1-1, with a possible D match to TRBD1 (5 bases). V was cut by 5 bases and J by 0 bases, with 16 bases left in between. The CDR3 contains 16 residues. Germline CDR1 reads SGHVS; CDR2 reads FNYEAQ. The CDR3 sequence is CASSPVGGVMNTEAFF. The CDR3 coding sequence is TGTGCCAGCAGCCCCGTGGGGGGAGTCATGAACACTGAAGCTTTCTTT.

The chain combines TRBV7-9 with TRBJ1-5; the match to TRBD1 covers 7 bases. Germline V lookup: CDR1 SEHNR, CDR2 FQNEAQ (reference sequence). V was pared by 5 bases and J by 4 bases, with 5 bases of the junction left unmatched. The CDR3 totals 14 residues. CDR3: CASSRTGENQPQHF. The CDR3 DNA reads as TGTGCCAGCAGCCGGACAGGAGAGAATCAGCCCCAGCATTTT.

J is TRBJ2-1 and V is TRBV5-6; TRBD2 aligns across 14 bases. The V gene end was trimmed by 2 bases and the J gene end by 6 bases; junction bases not matched to a gene: 4. Germline CDR1 and CDR2: SGHDT and YYEEEE. The CDR3 extends over 16 amino acids. As DNA, the CDR3 is TGTGCCAGCAGCTTCTCGACTAGCGGGAGGGCCAATGAGCAGTTCTTC. This codes for CASSFSTSGRANEQFF.

This clone was recorded only once. The chain uses TRBV6-5 and TRBJ1-2; 11 bases line up with TRBD1. Looked up from germline, CDR1 is MNHEY and CDR2 is SVGAGI. With V trimmed by 2 bases and J by 7 bases, 3 bases remained unmatched. This CDR3 region has 14 residues. The DNA of the CDR3 is TGTGCCAGCAGTTACCGGACAGGGGGCTTTGGCTACACCTTC. Translating gives CASSYRTGGFGYTF.

In DNA form, the CDR3 reads TGTGCCAGCAGCCCCGCCCTGGGACTTTCCGAGCAGTACTTC. This gives the protein CASSPALGLSEQYF. This chain joins TRBV14 and TRBJ2-7, with D possibly being TRBD2 (6 bases). This CDR3 is 14 amino acids long. V lost 4 bases to trimming and J lost 6 bases, with 16 bases between them. Germline V gene sequence: CDR1 SGHDN, CDR2 FVKESK.

The chain combines TRBV7-2 with TRBJ2-1; D may be TRBD2 (5 bases). The CDR3 runs 14 residues. Looked up from germline, CDR1 is SGHTA and CDR2 is FQGNSA. The V end was cut by 1 base, the J end by 4 bases, with 8 bases between. The CDR3 DNA follows: TGTGCCAGCAGCTTAGAACCGGGATACAATGAGCAGTTCTTC. Amino acids: CASSLEPGYNEQFF.

The chain combines TRBV19 with TRBJ1-5; D call uncertain. The CDR3 covers 14 residues. Per the germline V gene, CDR1 is LNHDA and CDR2 is SQIVND (reference sequence). Between the trimmed V and J ends, which lost 2 bases and 0 bases, there was a span of 5 bases. The chain's CDR3 is CASSIKHSNQPQHF. The CDR3, as DNA: TGTGCCAGTAGTATAAAACATAGCAATCAGCCCCAGCATTTT.

V is TRBV28 and J is TRBJ1-5; D is unclear. Germline CDR1 MDHEN, CDR2 SYDVKM. V was cut by 2 bases and J by 5 bases, with 10 bases left in between. CDR3 length: 14 residues. The CDR3 loop reads CASSLGPSHQPQHF. The CDR3 nucleotides read TGTGCCAGCAGTTTAGGGCCCAGCCATCAGCCCCAGCATTTT.

A note on this clone: The sample has other DNA sequences that encode this CDR3 too. This chain links TRBV28 with TRBJ1-2; possible D gene TRBD1, 6 bases. The CDR3 loop spans 14 amino acids. Germline V gene data show CDR1 as MDHEN and CDR2 as SYDVKM. V lost 3 bases to trimming and J lost 4 bases, with 12 bases between them. CDR3 nucleotides: TGTGCCAGCAGTTTCCAGGGCAGGGGCTATGGCTACACCTTC. Amino acids: CASSFQGRGYGYTF.

The chain uses TRBV19 and TRBJ2-2, with 8 positions matching TRBD2. The CDR3 sequence is 17 residues long. Germline-derived CDR1 and CDR2 are LNHDA and SQIVND (reference sequence). With 4 bases clipped from V and 3 bases from J, the junction kept 10 bases outside the gene matches. CDR3 DNA: TGTGCCAGTAGTACCGGGAGGGCCCTCGGGGACACCGGGGAGCTGTTTTTT. Translating gives CASSTGRALGDTGELFF.